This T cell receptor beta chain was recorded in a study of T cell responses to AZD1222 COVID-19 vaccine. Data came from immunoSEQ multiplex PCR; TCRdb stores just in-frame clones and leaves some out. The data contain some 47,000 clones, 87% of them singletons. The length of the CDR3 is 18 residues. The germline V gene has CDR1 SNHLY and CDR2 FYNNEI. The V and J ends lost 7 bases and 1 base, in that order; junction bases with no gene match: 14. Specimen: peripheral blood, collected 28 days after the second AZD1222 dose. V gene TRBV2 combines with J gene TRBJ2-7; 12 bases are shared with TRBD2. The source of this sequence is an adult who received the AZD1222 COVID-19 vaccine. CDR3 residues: CASIQRASGRARSYEQYF. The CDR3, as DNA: TGTGCCAGCATTCAAAGGGCTAGCGGGAGGGCGAGGTCCTACGAGCAGTACTTC.